These 11 T cell receptor beta chains were all obtained from the same sample, sequenced in a study of T cell repertoires in cytomegalovirus infection (dated by TCRdb to about 2019). Reads for this sample came from an Illumina HiSeq 1500. The public reads were run again by TCRdb, first through fastp at Q25 and then through MiXCR, and only productive beta chains were kept. Here each entry gathers all rows of one CDR3 protein and keeps the most common genes and DNA. This sample is represented by around 260,000 distinct CDR3 sequences; 20% to 30% of them were singletons. The ten top clones hold 14% of the sample. The specimen was PBMCs. The receptor source for this set is a human donor in good health (CMV status not recorded). Some clones in this sample may be carry-over from other donors' samples.

In this sample, this clonotype turned up a few times. The rearrangement links TRBV28 to TRBJ2-5, with a weak D call TRBD2 (5 bases). This CDR3 has 13 residues. V was shortened by 3 bases and J by 4 bases, with 9 bases between the two germline ends. The V gene's germline CDR1 is MDHEN and CDR2 SYDVKM. As DNA, the CDR3 is TGTGCCAGCAGTTTGGGAGTTTCAGAGACCCAGTACTTC. This translates into CASSLGVSETQYF.

This clonotype was observed at least ten times. The CDR3 DNA is TGTGCCAGCAGCTCCGGGACAGGGGGCTTTAGCTATGGCTACACCTTC. Translated: CASSSGTGGFSYGYTF. The rearrangement joins TRBV7-2 to TRBJ1-2; 12 nucleotides line up with TRBD1. Germline V gives CDR1 SGHTA, CDR2 FQGNSA. The CDR3 length is 16 residues. Germline trimming cut 4 bases from V and 4 bases from J; bases unmatched to any gene: 7.

This clonotype came up a few times. The chain combines TRBV5-4 with TRBJ2-7; 8 nucleotides agree with TRBD1. The CDR3 is made up of 14 amino acids. V gave up 4 bases and J gave up 5 bases; unmatched junction bases: 8. Germline values: CDR1 SGHNT, CDR2 YYREEE (reference sequence). The CDR3 loop is CASSRGQGVHEQYF. The CDR3 nucleotides read TGTGCCAGCAGCCGCGGACAGGGAGTCCACGAGCAGTACTTC.

This clonotype was seen a handful of times. The rearrangement joins TRBV7-2 to TRBJ2-1, with TRBD2 matching over 10 bases. The CDR3 is 17 amino acids. V dropped 1 base and J dropped 1; count of bases not matched to a gene: 4. Germline V CDR1 and CDR2: SGHTA, FQGNSA. The CDR3 here is CASSLVASGSSYNEQFF. The CDR3, as DNA: TGTGCCAGCAGCTTAGTTGCTAGCGGGAGTTCCTACAATGAGCAGTTCTTC.

This clonotype has more than one count but fewer than ten. This chain uses TRBV20-1 with TRBJ2-1; 11 bases fit TRBD2. The CDR3 is 15 amino acids. V lost 5 bases to trimming and J lost 5 bases; unmatched junction nucleotides: 8. The germline V gene encodes CDR1 DFQATT and CDR2 SNEGSKA (reference sequence). CDR3 nucleotide sequence: TGCAGTGCTGGAAGTACTAGCGGGGGTCACAATGAGCAGTTCTTC. Its protein product is CSAGSTSGGHNEQFF.

This clonotype was counted a few times. The rearrangement links TRBV20-1 to TRBJ2-7, with D perhaps matching TRBD2 (6 bases). The CDR3 totals 12 residues. Trimming took off 3 bases at V and 6 bases at J, with 12 bases between the two ends. The germline V gene has CDR1 DFQATT and CDR2 SNEGSKA (reference sequence). CDR3 nucleotide sequence: TGCAGTGCTAGGGGGGGTTCAGGCGAGCAGTACTTC. The encoded protein is CSARGGSGEQYF.

This clonotype was detected a few times. V usage is TRBV29-1 and J usage is TRBJ1-3; possible D gene TRBD1, 6 bases. CDR3 length equals 14 residues. Germline CDR1 SQVTM, CDR2 ANQGSEA. Trimming shortened V by 7 bases and J by 4 bases, and 17 bases separated the two germline ends. The CDR3 DNA sequence: TGCAGCGCGAAGGGAACAGGGTCCGGAAACACCATATATTTT. Translation: CSAKGTGSGNTIYF.

This clonotype was detected many times. The chain is built from TRBV7-9 and TRBJ2-3; 7 bases are a match to TRBD1. This CDR3 is built from 16 residues. The junction had 7 bases not matched to a gene; V was cut back by 0 bases and J by 4 bases. In germline, CDR1 is SEHNR, CDR2 FQNEAQ (reference sequence). The chain's CDR3 is CASSLAQTGSADTQYF. The CDR3 DNA is TGTGCCAGCAGCTTAGCCCAGACAGGGTCGGCAGATACGCAGTATTTT.

This clonotype was seen at least ten times. The chain employs TRBV14 and TRBJ1-6, with unresolved D. Germline V CDR1 and CDR2: SGHDN, FVKESK. Trimming removed 0 bases at V and 7 bases at J, with 7 bases between. The CDR3 spans 14 residues. The CDR3 loop is CASSQESQNSPLHF. CDR3 DNA sequence: TGTGCCAGCAGCCAAGAGAGCCAGAATTCACCCCTCCACTTT.

This chain uses TRBV20-1 with TRBJ1-5, with 7 nucleotides matching TRBD1. The CDR3 consists of 16 residues. V lost 6 bases, J lost 0 bases, and 11 bases stayed unmatched. Looked up from germline, CDR1 is DFQATT and CDR2 is SNEGSKA (reference sequence). CDR3 loop: CSATRDSRLSNQPQHF. The CDR3 DNA sequence: TGCAGTGCGACACGGGACAGCCGTCTTAGCAATCAGCCCCAGCATTTT.

This clonotype was seen only once. V and J are TRBV14 and TRBJ2-1, with 8 bases identical to TRBD2. V lost 4 bases, J lost 7 bases, and 12 bases stayed unmatched. Germline V lookup: CDR1 SGHDN, CDR2 FVKESK. CDR3 length: 16 residues. The CDR3 is CASSPLGSGRWNEQFF. The CDR3 coding sequence is TGTGCCAGCAGCCCCTTGGGCAGCGGGAGATGGAATGAGCAGTTCTTC.